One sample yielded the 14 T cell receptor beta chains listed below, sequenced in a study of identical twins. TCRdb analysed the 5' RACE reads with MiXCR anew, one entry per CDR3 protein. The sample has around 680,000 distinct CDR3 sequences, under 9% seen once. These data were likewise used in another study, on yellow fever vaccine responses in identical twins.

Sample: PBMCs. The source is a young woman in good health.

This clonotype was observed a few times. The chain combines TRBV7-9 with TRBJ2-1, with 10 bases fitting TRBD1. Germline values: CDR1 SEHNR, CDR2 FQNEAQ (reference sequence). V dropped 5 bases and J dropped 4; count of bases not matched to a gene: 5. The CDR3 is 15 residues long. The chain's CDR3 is CASSRRDRGYNEQFF. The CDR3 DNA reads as TGTGCCAGCAGCCGCCGGGACAGGGGATACAATGAGCAGTTCTTC.

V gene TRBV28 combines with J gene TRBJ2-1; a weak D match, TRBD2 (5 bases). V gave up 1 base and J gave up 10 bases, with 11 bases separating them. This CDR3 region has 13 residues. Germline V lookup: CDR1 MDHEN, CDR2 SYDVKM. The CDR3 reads CASSLSYGEEQFF. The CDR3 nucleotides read TGTGCCAGCAGTTTATCTTACGGGGAAGAGCAGTTCTTC.

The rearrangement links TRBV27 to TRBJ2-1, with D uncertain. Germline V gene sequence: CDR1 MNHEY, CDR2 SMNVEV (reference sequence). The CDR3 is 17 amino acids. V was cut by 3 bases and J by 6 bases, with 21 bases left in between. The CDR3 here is CASSFLNRMVGLNEQFF. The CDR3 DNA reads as TGTGCCAGCAGTTTTTTAAATAGGATGGTTGGGCTCAATGAGCAGTTCTTC.

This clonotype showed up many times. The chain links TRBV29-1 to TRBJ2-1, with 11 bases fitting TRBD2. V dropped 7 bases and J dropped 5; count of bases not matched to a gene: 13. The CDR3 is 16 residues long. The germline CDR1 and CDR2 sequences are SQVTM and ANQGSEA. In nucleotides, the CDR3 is TGCAGCGCGTCCCCCTCTTTAGCGGGAGGGGACAATGAGCAGTTCTTC. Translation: CSASPSLAGGDNEQFF.

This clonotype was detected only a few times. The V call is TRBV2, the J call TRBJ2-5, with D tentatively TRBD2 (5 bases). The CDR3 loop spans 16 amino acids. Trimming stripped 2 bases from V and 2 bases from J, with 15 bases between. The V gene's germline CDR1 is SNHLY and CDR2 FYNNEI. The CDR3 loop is CASSEYLLAVQETQYF. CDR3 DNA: TGTGCCAGCAGTGAATATTTGCTAGCTGTTCAAGAGACCCAGTACTTC.

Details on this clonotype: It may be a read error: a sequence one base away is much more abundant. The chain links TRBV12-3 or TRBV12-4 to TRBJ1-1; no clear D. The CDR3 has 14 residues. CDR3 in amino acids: CASSRLIIRLEAYF. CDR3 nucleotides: TGTGCCAGCAGCCGACTGATTATCCGACTCGAAGCTTACTTT.

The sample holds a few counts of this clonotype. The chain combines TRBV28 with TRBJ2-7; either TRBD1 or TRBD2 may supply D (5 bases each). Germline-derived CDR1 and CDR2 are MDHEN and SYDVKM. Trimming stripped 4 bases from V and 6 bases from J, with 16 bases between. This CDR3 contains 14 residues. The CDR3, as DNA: TGTGCCAGCAGTTCGAGGGGCCCGCGCCGCGAGCAGTACTTC. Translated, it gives CASSSRGPRREQYF.

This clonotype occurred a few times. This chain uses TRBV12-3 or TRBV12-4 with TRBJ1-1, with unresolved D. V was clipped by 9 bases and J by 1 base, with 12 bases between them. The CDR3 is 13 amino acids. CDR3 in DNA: TGTGCCAGTGACGGACGCCCGAACACTGAAGCTTTCTTT. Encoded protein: CASDGRPNTEAFF.

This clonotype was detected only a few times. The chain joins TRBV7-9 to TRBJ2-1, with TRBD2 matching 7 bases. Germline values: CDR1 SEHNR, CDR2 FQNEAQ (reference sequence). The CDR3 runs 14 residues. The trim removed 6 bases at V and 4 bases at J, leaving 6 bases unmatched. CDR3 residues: CASSGLGVYNEQFF. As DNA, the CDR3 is TGTGCCAGCAGTGGACTAGGAGTTTACAATGAGCAGTTCTTC.

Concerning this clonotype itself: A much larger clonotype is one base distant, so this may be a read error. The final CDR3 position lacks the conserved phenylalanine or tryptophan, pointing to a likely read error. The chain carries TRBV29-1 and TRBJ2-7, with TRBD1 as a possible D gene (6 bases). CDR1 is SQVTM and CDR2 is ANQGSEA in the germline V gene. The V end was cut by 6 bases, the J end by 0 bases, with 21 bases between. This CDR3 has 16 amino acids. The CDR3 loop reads CSVWDTSAKHSYEQYI. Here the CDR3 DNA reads TGCAGCGTCTGGGACACTTCTGCGAAACACTCCTACGAGCAGTACATC.

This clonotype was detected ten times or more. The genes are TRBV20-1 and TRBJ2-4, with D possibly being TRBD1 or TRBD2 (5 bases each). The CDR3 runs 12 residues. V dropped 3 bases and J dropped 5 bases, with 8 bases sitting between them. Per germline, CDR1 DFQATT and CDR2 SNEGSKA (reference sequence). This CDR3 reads CSASGTQNIQYF. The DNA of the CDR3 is TGCAGTGCTAGCGGGACCCAAAACATTCAGTACTTC.

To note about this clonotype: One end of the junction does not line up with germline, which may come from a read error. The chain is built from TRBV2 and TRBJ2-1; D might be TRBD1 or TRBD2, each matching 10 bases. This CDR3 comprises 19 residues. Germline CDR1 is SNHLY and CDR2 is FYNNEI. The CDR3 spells CTSSWDRGLLAGPYNEQFF. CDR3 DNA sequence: TGTACCAGCAGTTGGGACAGGGGTTTACTAGCGGGACCGTACAATGAGCAGTTCTTC.

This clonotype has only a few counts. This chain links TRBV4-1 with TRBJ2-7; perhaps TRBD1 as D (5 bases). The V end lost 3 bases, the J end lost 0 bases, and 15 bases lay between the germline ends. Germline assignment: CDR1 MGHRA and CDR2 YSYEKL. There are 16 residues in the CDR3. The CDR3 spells CASSHASGIHSYEQYF. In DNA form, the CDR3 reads TGCGCCAGCAGCCACGCGTCAGGGATCCACTCCTACGAGCAGTACTTC.

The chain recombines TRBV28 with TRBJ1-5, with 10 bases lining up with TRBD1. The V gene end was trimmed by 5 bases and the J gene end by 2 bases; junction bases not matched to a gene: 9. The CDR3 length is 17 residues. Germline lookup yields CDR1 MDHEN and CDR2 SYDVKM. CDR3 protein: CASSTGTGVIGNQPQHF. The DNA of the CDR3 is TGTGCCAGCAGTACCGGGACAGGGGTGATTGGCAATCAGCCCCAGCATTTT.